One and the same sample provided the 22 T cell receptor beta chains below, sequenced in a study of blood T cells in healthy people across ages. Using a J-beta primer mix together with a sample-barcoded 5' primer, a second PCR was run for about 6 to 12 cycles. In TCRdb, the 5' RACE reads were re-called with MiXCR into one record per CDR3 protein. This table holds about 670,000 distinct CDR3 sequences, over 40% found once. Sequenced input: blood. The receptors shown here come from a woman of 80 years or more in good health.

As to this clonotype: With a much larger clone just one base away, this may be a read error. The V and J genes are TRBV29-1 and TRBJ2-4; D unclear. Germline V gene lookup returns CDR1 SQVTM and CDR2 ANQGSEA. V lost 4 bases and J lost 2, with 6 bases in between. This CDR3 is built from 12 residues. CDR3 in DNA: TGCAGCGTTGGGGGAACCAAAAACATTCAGTACTTC. Protein sequence: CSVGGTKNIQYF.

This clonotype was recorded many times. In DNA, the CDR3 is TGCAGCGGCGCATTGGACACTGAAGCTTTCTTT. This sequence encodes CSGALDTEAFF. This chain connects TRBV29-1 to TRBJ1-1; no reliable D call. The CDR3 loop spans 11 amino acids. In germline, CDR1 is SQVTM, CDR2 ANQGSEA. Trimming took off 7 bases at V and 3 bases at J, with 9 bases between the two ends. The full variable domain, rest sourced from reference TRBV29-1 and TRBJ1-1, is SAVISQKPSRDICQRGTSLTIQCQVDSQVTMMFWYRQQPGQSLTLIATANQGSEATYESGFVIDKFPISRPNLTFSTLTVSNMSPEDSSIYLCSGALDTEAFFGQGTRLTVV.

This clonotype has at least ten counts. The gene calls are TRBV12-3 or TRBV12-4 and TRBJ2-7; 10 nucleotides match TRBD2. CDR3 length: 15 residues. With V trimmed by 5 bases and J by 7 bases, 11 bases remained unmatched. CDR3 sequence (DNA): TGTGCCAGCAGTAGATATGAGCGGGAGGGCCATGAGCAGTACTTC. Translated, it gives CASSRYEREGHEQYF.

The V gene is TRBV2, the J gene TRBJ1-1; no clear D. CDR3 size: 12 residues. Trimming took 7 bases from V and 10 from J, leaving 16 bases between them. CDR1 is SNHLY, CDR2 FYNNEI, per germline. CDR3 DNA sequence: TGTGCCAGCAACCCCTCCGGGGTGAGAGCTTTCTTT. Translation gives CASNPSGVRAFF.

This chain links TRBV20-1 with TRBJ1-4; D gene unclear. CDR3 length equals 16 residues. Trimming shortened V by 2 bases and J by 0 bases, and 13 bases separated the two germline ends. Germline assignment: CDR1 DFQATT and CDR2 SNEGSKA (reference sequence). The CDR3 region is CSARSAGRATNEKLFF. DNA of the CDR3: TGCAGTGCTAGATCCGCGGGCCGTGCAACTAATGAAAAACTGTTTTTT.

The rearrangement joins TRBV20-1 to TRBJ2-7; D is possibly TRBD2 (5 bases). The CDR3 spans 11 residues. Germline-derived CDR1 and CDR2 are DFQATT and SNEGSKA (reference sequence). Trimming took off 5 bases at V and 3 bases at J, with 8 bases between the two ends. CDR3 sequence reads: CSAGTSYEQYF. For the CDR3, the DNA is TGCAGTGCTGGAACTAGCTACGAGCAGTACTTC.

A remark on this clonotype: It may be a read error: a sequence one base away is much more abundant. The chain links TRBV20-1 to TRBJ2-1; tentatively, D is TRBD1 (5 bases). Germline V CDR1 and CDR2: DFQATT, SNEGSKA (reference sequence). CDR3 length: 15 amino acids. CDR3 DNA: TGCAGTGCTAGAGCCCGGACACGCTCCTACAATGGGCAGTTCTTC. It encodes CSARARTRSYNGQFF.

The table lists this clonotype with many counts. V and J are TRBV28 and TRBJ2-7; 9 bases map to TRBD1. The V gene's germline CDR1 is MDHEN and CDR2 SYDVKM. The ends lost 6 bases at V and 4 bases at J; junction bases unmatched: 4. This CDR3 has 13 residues. The DNA of the CDR3 is TGTGCCAGCAGACGGGACAGGGCTTACGAGCAGTACTTC. Its protein product is CASRRDRAYEQYF.

The chain carries TRBV5-1 and TRBJ2-2; TRBD1 aligns across 7 bases. Per the germline V gene, CDR1 is SGHRS and CDR2 is YFSETQ. This CDR3 region has 15 residues. J lost 1 base, V lost 5 bases, and 5 bases had no gene match. CDR3 sequence: CASRLRQGNTGELFF. In DNA form, the CDR3 reads TGCGCCAGCAGATTAAGACAGGGGAACACCGGGGAGCTGTTTTTT.

In this sample, this clonotype turned up many times. This chain uses TRBV28 with TRBJ2-7; 8 bases map to TRBD1. CDR1 and CDR2 (germline): MDHEN, SYDVKM. The V gene end was trimmed by 6 bases and the J gene end by 2 bases; junction bases not matched to a gene: 12. CDR3 length: 16 amino acids. CDR3 nucleotides: TGTGCCAGCAGCTTGGCAGGCGGGACAGGTACCTACGAGCAGTACTTC. This codes for CASSLAGGTGTYEQYF.

Regarding this clonotype: Just one base apart from a much larger clone, this may be a read error. J is TRBJ2-1 and V is TRBV29-1; D unresolved. Germline values: CDR1 SQVTM, CDR2 ANQGSEA. CDR3 length: 14 amino acids. The CDR3 loop is CSIDSATYYNEQFF. CDR3 DNA sequence: TGCAGCATTGACTCAGCGACCTATTACAATGAGCAGTTCTTC.

There are a few counts of this clonotype. The CDR3 reads CASSLESGTGNQPQHF. Written as DNA, the CDR3 is TGTGCCAGCAGCTTAGAGTCCGGGACAGGGAATCAGCCCCAGCATTTT. V is TRBV7-2 and J is TRBJ1-5; 9 bases line up with TRBD1. J lost 4 bases, V lost 1 base, and 5 bases had no gene match. This CDR3 comprises 16 residues. Germline V lookup: CDR1 SGHTA, CDR2 FQGNSA.

The chain carries TRBV6-1 and TRBJ1-2; a possible D gene is TRBD1 (6 bases). The CDR3 contains 17 residues. The germline gives CDR1 MNHNS, CDR2 SASEGT. Trimming pared 6 bases from V and 0 bases from J, leaving 20 bases between. The CDR3 sequence: CASRLTGNTYANYGYTF. As DNA, the CDR3 is TGTGCCAGCAGGTTGACAGGCAACACGTATGCTAACTATGGCTACACCTTC.

V usage is TRBV2 and J usage is TRBJ2-1; D is perhaps TRBD2 (5 bases). Trimming pared 1 base from V and 7 bases from J, leaving 14 bases between. CDR1 is SNHLY, CDR2 FYNNEI, per germline. The CDR3 covers 15 residues. The CDR3 reads CASSEEALRGNEQFF. CDR3 DNA sequence: TGTGCCAGCAGTGAAGAGGCGCTAAGAGGGAATGAGCAGTTCTTC.

The gene calls are TRBV20-1 and TRBJ1-2; possibly TRBD1 for D (5 bases). The CDR3 contains 13 residues. Trimming cost V 6 bases and J 6 bases, with 17 bases left between them. The germline CDR1 and CDR2 sequences are DFQATT and SNEGSKA (reference sequence). Written as DNA, the CDR3 is TGCAGTGCCCATAAAGACAGAGACAATGGCTACACCTTC. Protein sequence: CSAHKDRDNGYTF.

The V call is TRBV7-2, the J call TRBJ2-1, with 10 bases identical to TRBD2. The trim removed 8 bases at V and 0 bases at J, leaving 10 bases unmatched. CDR3 length: 17 residues. From germline, CDR1 is SGHTA and CDR2 FQGNSA. The CDR3 here is CASRSGAGGFSYNEQFF. Here the CDR3 DNA reads TGTGCCAGCCGCTCTGGAGCGGGGGGGTTCTCCTACAATGAGCAGTTCTTC.

This clonotype occurred a few times. The chain is built from TRBV28 and TRBJ1-2, with D maybe TRBD1 (5 bases). Germline V gene data show CDR1 as MDHEN and CDR2 as SYDVKM. Deletions cut 2 bases from V and 4 bases from J, with 11 bases between. The CDR3 is 14 residues long. The CDR3 DNA is TGTGCCAGCAGTTTACAGACAGAAGTCTATGGCTACACCTTC. This sequence encodes CASSLQTEVYGYTF.

Worth noting for this clonotype: The junction departs from germline at one end; a sequencing error may be responsible. The V gene is TRBV3-1, the J gene TRBJ1-5, with D possibly being TRBD1 (5 bases). The germline CDR1 and CDR2 sequences are LGHDT and YNNKEL (reference sequence). The CDR3 runs 17 residues. CDR3 region: CAGSQVRPTGENQPQHF. In DNA form, the CDR3 reads TGTGCCGGCAGCCAAGTGAGACCTACAGGAGAAAATCAGCCCCAGCATTTT.

As concerns this clonotype: An end of the junction differs from the germline gene, which may be a read error. The CDR3 coding sequence is TGCACCAGCAGCTTAGCCGCTAGCGGGGGGTACAATGAGCAGTTCTTC. It yields the protein CTSSLAASGGYNEQFF. The chain employs TRBV5-1 and TRBJ2-1; 11 bases are shared with TRBD2. In germline, CDR1 is SGHRS, CDR2 YFSETQ. This CDR3 contains 16 residues.

This clonotype was counted ten times or more. The gene calls are TRBV12-3 or TRBV12-4 and TRBJ2-5; D may be TRBD1 (6 bases). Trimming stripped 6 bases from V and 7 bases from J, with 18 bases between. This CDR3 has 14 amino acids. The CDR3 protein is CASSYRTARRTQYF. The DNA for the CDR3 is TGTGCCAGCAGCTACAGGACAGCTCGGAGGACCCAGTACTTC.

This clonotype was observed a few times. The V call is TRBV19, the J call TRBJ2-7, with D maybe TRBD2 (5 bases). The CDR3 has 14 amino acids. V was cut by 1 base and J by 7 bases, with 14 bases left in between. Germline V gene sequence: CDR1 LNHDA, CDR2 SQIVND (reference sequence). CDR3 coding DNA: TGTGCCAGTAGTATAGTGGCTAGCCCTAATGAGCAGTACTTC. Translated: CASSIVASPNEQYF.

The chain combines TRBV7-2 with TRBJ1-2; 8 bases are a match to TRBD1. The germline V gene has CDR1 SGHTA and CDR2 FQGNSA. CDR3 length: 14 amino acids. Germline trimming cut 3 bases from V and 7 bases from J; bases unmatched to any gene: 7. This chain's CDR3 is CASSFPDRASGYTF. The CDR3, as DNA: TGTGCCAGCAGCTTCCCGGACAGGGCGAGTGGCTACACCTTC.